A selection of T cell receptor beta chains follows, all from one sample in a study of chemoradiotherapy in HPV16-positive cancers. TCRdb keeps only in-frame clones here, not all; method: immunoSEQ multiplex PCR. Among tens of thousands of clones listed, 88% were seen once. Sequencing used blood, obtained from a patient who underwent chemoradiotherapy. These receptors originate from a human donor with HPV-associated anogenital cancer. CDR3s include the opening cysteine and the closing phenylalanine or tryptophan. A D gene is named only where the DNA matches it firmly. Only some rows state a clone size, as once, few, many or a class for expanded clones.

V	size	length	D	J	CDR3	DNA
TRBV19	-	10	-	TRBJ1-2	CASSDGGYTF	TGTGCCAGTAGCGACGGGGGCTACACCTTC
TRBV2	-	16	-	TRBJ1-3	CASSVQGLSSGNTIYF	TGTGCCAGCAGTGTACAAGGCCTGAGCTCTGGAAACACCATATATTTT
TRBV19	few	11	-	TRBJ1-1	CASSLGREAFF	TGTGCCAGTAGTTTGGGGCGGGAAGCTTTCTTT
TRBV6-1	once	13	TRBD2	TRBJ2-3	CAGGLAGTDTQYF	TGTGCCGGCGGGCTAGCGGGCACAGATACGCAGTATTTT
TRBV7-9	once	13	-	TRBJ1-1	CAARGARNTEAFF	TGTGCCGCACGTGGCGCAAGGAACACTGAAGCTTTCTTT
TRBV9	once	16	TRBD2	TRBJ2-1	CASSVVPAGGQGEQFF	TGTGCCAGCAGCGTAGTGCCAGCGGGAGGGCAGGGTGAGCAGTTCTTC
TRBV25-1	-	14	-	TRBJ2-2	CASRRGANTGELFF	TGTGCCAGCCGTCGGGGTGCGAACACCGGGGAGCTGTTTTTT
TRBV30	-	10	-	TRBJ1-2	CAWNNYGYTF	TGTGCCTGGAATAACTATGGCTACACCTTC
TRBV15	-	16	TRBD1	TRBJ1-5	CATSRDGTGLDQPQHF	TGTGCCACCAGCAGGGATGGGACAGGGCTGGATCAGCCCCAGCATTTT
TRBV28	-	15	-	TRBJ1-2	CASRYGRVAGRDYTF	TGTGCCAGCAGGTATGGGAGAGTGGCGGGCAGGGACTACACCTTC
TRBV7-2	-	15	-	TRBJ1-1	CASSLEGGWNTEAFF	TGTGCCAGCAGCTTAGAGGGTGGATGGAACACTGAAGCTTTCTTT
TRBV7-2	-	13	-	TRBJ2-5	CASSFFFSETQYF	TGTGCCAGCAGCTTCTTCTTCAGTGAGACCCAGTACTTC
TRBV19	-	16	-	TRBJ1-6	CASSILGERANSPLHF	TGTGCCAGTAGTATCTTAGGGGAGAGGGCTAATTCACCCCTCCACTTT
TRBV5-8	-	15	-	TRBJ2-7	CASRSFGGSVGEQYF	TGTGCCAGCAGATCCTTTGGTGGTTCAGTCGGCGAGCAGTACTTC
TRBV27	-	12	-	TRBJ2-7	CASSYEGDEQYF	TGTGCCAGCAGTTATGAGGGGGACGAGCAGTACTTC
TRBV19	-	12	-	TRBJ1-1	CAVAGLNTEAFF	TGTGCCGTGGCAGGCCTGAACACTGAAGCTTTCTTT
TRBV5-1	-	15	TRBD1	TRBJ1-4	CASSSGQAFNEKLFF	TGCGCCAGCAGCAGCGGACAGGCGTTTAATGAAAAACTGTTTTTT
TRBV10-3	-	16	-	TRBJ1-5	CAISESTSGGNQPQHF	TGTGCCATCAGTGAGTCGACTTCAGGCGGGAATCAGCCCCAGCATTTT
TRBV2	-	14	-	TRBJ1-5	CASSEGDSNQPQHF	TGTGCCAGCAGTGAAGGGGACAGCAATCAGCCCCAGCATTTT
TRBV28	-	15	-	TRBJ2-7	CASTPTGTTRYEQYF	TGTGCCAGCACCCCGACCGGGACAACGCGCTACGAGCAGTACTTC
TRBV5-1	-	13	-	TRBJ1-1	CASSLYSSTEAFF	TGCGCCAGCAGCTTATATTCGAGCACTGAAGCTTTCTTT
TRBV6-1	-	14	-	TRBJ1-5	CASNPRGGGQPQHF	TGTGCCAGCAATCCCAGGGGAGGAGGTCAGCCCCAGCATTTT
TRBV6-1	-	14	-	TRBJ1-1	CASSDGQRNTEAFF	TGTGCCAGCAGTGATGGACAACGGAACACTGAAGCTTTCTTT
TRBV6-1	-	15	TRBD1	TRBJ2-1	CASSFVGQGFDEQFF	TGTGCCAGCAGCTTCGTGGGACAGGGGTTTGATGAGCAGTTCTTC
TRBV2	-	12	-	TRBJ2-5	CASRADAETQYF	TGTGCCAGCAGGGCCGACGCTGAGACCCAGTACTTC
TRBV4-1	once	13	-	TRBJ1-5	CASSQEYYQPQHF	TGCGCCAGCAGCCAAGAGTACTATCAGCCCCAGCATTTT
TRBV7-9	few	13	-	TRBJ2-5	CASSVWGEETQYF	TGTGCCAGCAGCGTTTGGGGGGAAGAGACCCAGTACTTC
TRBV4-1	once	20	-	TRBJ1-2	CASSLLVRRESHFVNYGYTF	TGCGCCAGCAGCCTATTGGTAAGAAGAGAGAGCCACTTTGTTAACTATGGCTACACCTTC
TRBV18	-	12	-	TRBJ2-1	CASSPRVNEQFF	TGTGCCAGCTCACCTAGGGTCAATGAGCAGTTCTTC
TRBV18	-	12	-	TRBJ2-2	CASSPADGELFF	TGTGCCAGCTCACCCGCGGACGGGGAGCTGTTTTTT
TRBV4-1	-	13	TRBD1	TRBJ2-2	CATTQGAFGELFF	TGCGCCACCACACAGGGGGCGTTCGGGGAGCTGTTTTTT
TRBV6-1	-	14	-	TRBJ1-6	CASSEINKGSPLHF	TGTGCCAGCAGTGAAATTAATAAAGGTTCACCCCTCCACTTT
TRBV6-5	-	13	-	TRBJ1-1	CATSNGMNTEAFF	TGTGCCACATCGAACGGCATGAACACTGAAGCTTTCTTT
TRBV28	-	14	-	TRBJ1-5	CASSPRGGNQPQHF	TGTGCCAGCAGCCCGAGGGGCGGCAATCAGCCCCAGCATTTT
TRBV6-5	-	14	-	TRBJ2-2	CASSYPGAGGELFF	TGTGCCAGCAGTTACCCGGGGGCCGGCGGGGAGCTGTTTTTT
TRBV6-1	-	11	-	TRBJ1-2	CASSEGGGYTF	TGTGCCAGCAGCGAGGGTGGGGGCTACACCTTC
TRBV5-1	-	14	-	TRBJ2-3	CASSLEVFTDTQYF	TGCGCCAGCAGCTTGGAGGTCTTCACAGATACGCAGTATTTT
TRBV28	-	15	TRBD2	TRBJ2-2	CASSLLAANTGELFF	TGTGCCAGCAGCCTACTAGCGGCCAACACCGGGGAGCTGTTTTTT
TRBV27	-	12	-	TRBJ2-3	CASSSYTDTQYF	TGTGCCAGCAGTTCGTACACAGATACGCAGTATTTT
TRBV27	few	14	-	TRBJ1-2	CASSSGTLSKGYTF	TGTGCCAGCAGTTCCGGGACACTCTCGAAGGGCTACACCTTC
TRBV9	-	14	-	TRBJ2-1	CASSVGPPYNEQFF	TGTGCCAGCAGCGTCGGGCCCCCCTACAATGAGCAGTTCTTC
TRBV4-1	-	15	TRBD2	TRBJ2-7	CASSHPTSGVYEQYF	TGCGCCAGCAGCCATCCGACTAGCGGGGTCTACGAGCAGTACTTC
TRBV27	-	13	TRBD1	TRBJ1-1	CASSRRTGGESFF	TGTGCCAGCAGTCGCCGGACAGGGGGCGAATCTTTCTTT
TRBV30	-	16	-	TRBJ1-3	CAGVSGRVRSGNTIYF	TGTGCCGGGGTGTCAGGGCGAGTTAGGTCTGGAAACACCATATATTTT
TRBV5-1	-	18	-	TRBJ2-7	CASSLFRTYQGASYEQYF	TGCGCCAGCAGCTTGTTCAGGACCTACCAGGGCGCTTCCTACGAGCAGTACTTC
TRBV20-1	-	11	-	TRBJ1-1	CSAAPGFGAFF	TGCAGTGCCGCTCCCGGTTTCGGAGCTTTCTTT
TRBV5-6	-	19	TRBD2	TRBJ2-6	CASSRLMWGGAGGANVLTF	TGTGCCAGCTCACGTCTCATGTGGGGAGGGGCTGGTGGGGCCAACGTCCTGACTTTC
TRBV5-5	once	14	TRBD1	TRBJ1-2	CASSLAGTEYGYTF	TGTGCCAGCAGCTTGGCCGGGACAGAGTATGGCTACACCTTC